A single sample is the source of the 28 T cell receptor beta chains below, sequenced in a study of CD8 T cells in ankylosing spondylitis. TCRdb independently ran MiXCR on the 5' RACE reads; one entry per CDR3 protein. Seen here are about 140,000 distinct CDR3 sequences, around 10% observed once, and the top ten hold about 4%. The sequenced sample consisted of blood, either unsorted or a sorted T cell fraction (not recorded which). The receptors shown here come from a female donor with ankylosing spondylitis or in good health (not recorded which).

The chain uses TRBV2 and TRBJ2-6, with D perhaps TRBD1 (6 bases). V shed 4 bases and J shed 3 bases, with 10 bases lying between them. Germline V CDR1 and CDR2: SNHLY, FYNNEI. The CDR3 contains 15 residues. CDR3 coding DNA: TGTGCCAGCAGTGTACAGGGACGTGGGGCCAACGTCCTGACTTTC. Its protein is CASSVQGRGANVLTF.

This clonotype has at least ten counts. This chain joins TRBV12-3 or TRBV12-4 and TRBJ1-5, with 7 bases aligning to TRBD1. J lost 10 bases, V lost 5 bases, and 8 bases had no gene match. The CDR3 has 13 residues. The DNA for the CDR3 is TGTGCCAGCAGTCCCGACAGGGTCGAACCCCAGCATTTT. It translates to CASSPDRVEPQHF.

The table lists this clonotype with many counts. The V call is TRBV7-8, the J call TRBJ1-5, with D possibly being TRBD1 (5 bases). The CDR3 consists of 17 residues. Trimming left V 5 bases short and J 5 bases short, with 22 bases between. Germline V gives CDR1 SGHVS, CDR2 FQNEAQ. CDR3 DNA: TGTGCCAGCAGCCCCCAAGGGGCCTCAGGGAACTATCAGCCCCAGCATTTT. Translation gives CASSPQGASGNYQPQHF.

CDR3 residues: CASSLTKNKNTGELFF. In DNA form, the CDR3 reads TGTGCCAGCAGCTTGACCAAAAATAAGAACACCGGGGAGCTGTTTTTT. The V gene is TRBV7-2, the J gene TRBJ2-2; unclear D gene. In germline, CDR1 is SGHTA, CDR2 FQGNSA. The CDR3 totals 16 residues. Trimming pared 3 bases from V and 1 base from J, leaving 12 bases between.

Here the CDR3 reads CASRDPGRPSNEQYF. The CDR3 DNA reads as TGTGCCAGCAGGGACCCGGGACGGCCTTCCAACGAGCAGTACTTC. The chain couples TRBV2 to TRBJ2-7; D tentatively reads TRBD1 or TRBD2 (5 bases each). Germline-derived CDR1 and CDR2 are SNHLY and FYNNEI. V was pared by 6 bases and J by 5 bases, with 20 bases between. The CDR3 contains 15 residues. Filled out from reference TRBV2 and TRBJ2-7, the complete variable domain reads EPEVTQTPSHQVTQMGQEVILRCVPISNHLYFYWYRQILGQKVEFLVSFYNNEISEKSEIFDDQFSVERPDGSNFTLKIRSTKLEDSAMYFCASRDPGRPSNEQYFGPGTRLTVT.

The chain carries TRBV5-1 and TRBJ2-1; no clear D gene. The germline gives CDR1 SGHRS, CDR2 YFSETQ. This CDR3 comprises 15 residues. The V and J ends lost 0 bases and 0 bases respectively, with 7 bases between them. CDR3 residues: CASSLAESSYNEQFF. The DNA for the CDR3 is TGCGCCAGCAGCTTGGCCGAAAGCTCCTACAATGAGCAGTTCTTC.

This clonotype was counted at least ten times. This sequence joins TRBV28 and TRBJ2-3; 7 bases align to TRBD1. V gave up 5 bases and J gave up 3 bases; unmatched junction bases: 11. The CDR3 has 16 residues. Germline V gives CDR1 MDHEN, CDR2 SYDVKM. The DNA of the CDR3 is TGTGCCAGCAGTCCAAAGACAGGGAGAAGTACAGATACGCAGTATTTT. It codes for CASSPKTGRSTDTQYF.

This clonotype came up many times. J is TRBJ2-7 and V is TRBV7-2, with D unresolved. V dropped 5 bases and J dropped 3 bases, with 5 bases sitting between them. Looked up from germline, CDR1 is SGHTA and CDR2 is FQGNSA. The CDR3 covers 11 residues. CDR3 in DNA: TGTGCCAGCAGCGCCCGCTACGAGCAGTACTTC. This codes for CASSARYEQYF. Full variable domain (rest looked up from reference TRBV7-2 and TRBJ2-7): GAGVSQSPSNKVTEKGKDVELRCDPISGHTALYWYRQSLGQGLEFLIYFQGNSAPDKSGLPSDRFSAERTGGSVSTLTIQRTQQEDSAVYLCASSARYEQYFGPGTRLTVT.

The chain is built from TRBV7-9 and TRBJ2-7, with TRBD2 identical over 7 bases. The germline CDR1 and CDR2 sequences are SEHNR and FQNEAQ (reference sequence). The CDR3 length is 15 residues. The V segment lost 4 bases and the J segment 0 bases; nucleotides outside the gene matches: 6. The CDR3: CASSSGGRASYEQYF. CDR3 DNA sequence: TGTGCCAGCAGCTCGGGGGGTAGGGCCTCCTACGAGCAGTACTTC.

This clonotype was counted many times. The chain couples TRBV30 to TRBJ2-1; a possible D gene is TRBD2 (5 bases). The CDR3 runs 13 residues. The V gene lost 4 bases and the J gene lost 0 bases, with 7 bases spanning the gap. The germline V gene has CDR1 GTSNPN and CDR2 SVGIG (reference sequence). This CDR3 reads CAWKAGSYNEQFF. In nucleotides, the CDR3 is TGTGCCTGGAAGGCGGGCTCCTACAATGAGCAGTTCTTC.

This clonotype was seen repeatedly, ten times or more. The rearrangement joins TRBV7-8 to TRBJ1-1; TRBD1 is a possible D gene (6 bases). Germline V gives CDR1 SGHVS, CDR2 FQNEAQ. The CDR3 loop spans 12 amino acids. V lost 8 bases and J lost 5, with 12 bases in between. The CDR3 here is CASGRGETEAFF. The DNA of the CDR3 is TGTGCCAGCGGCAGGGGAGAGACTGAAGCTTTCTTT.

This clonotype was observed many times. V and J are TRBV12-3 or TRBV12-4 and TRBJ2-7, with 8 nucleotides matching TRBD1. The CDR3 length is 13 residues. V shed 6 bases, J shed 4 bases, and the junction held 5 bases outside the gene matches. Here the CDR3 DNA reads TGTGCCAGCAGATCGGGACAGGTTTACGAGCAGTACTTC. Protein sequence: CASRSGQVYEQYF.

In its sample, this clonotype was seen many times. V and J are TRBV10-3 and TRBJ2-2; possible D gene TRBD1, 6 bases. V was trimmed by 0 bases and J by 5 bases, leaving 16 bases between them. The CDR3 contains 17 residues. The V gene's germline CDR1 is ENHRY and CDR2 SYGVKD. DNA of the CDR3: TGTGCCATCAGTGAGTCCGACAGGCGAGGTATAACCGGGGAGCTGTTTTTT. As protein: CAISESDRRGITGELFF.

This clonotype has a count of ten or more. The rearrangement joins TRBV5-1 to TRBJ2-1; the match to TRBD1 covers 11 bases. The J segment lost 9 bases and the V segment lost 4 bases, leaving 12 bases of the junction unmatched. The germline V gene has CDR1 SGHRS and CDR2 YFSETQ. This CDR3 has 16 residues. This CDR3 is CASSDYPPGQGGEQFF. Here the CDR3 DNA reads TGCGCCAGCAGCGATTACCCCCCGGGACAGGGGGGTGAGCAGTTCTTC.

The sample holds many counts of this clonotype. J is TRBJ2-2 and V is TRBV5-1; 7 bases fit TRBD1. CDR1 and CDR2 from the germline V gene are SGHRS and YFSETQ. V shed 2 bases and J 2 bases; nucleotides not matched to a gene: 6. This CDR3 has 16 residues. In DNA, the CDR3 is TGCGCCAGCAGCTTACCGGGACAGAGTAACACCGGGGAGCTGTTTTTT. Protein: CASSLPGQSNTGELFF.

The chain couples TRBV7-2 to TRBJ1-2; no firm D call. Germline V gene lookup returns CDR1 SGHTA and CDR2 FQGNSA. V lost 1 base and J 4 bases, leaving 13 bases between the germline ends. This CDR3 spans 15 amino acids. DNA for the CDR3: TGTGCCAGCAGCTTAGTAGGAGGTAACGTCTATGGCTACACCTTC. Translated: CASSLVGGNVYGYTF.

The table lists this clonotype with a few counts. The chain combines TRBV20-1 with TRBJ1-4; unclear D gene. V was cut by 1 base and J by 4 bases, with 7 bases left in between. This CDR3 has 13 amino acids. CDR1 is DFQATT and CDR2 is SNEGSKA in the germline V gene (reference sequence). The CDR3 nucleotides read TGCAGTGCTAGAGGCGGGCTTAATGAAAAACTGTTTTTT. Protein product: CSARGGLNEKLFF.

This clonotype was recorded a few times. This CDR3 reads CASSLGSTQIQETQYF. In DNA form, the CDR3 reads TGCGCCAGCAGCTTGGGGTCAACGCAGATCCAAGAGACCCAGTACTTC. The chain recombines TRBV5-1 with TRBJ2-5; D is undetermined. Trimming stripped 0 bases from V and 1 base from J, with 13 bases between. Germline V lookup: CDR1 SGHRS, CDR2 YFSETQ. This CDR3 is 16 amino acids long.

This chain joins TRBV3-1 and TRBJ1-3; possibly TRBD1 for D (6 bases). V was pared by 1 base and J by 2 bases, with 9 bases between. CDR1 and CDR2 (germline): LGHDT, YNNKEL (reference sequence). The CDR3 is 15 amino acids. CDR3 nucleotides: TGTGCCAGCAGCCAAGGATCAGGGGCTGGAAACACCATATATTTT. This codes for CASSQGSGAGNTIYF.

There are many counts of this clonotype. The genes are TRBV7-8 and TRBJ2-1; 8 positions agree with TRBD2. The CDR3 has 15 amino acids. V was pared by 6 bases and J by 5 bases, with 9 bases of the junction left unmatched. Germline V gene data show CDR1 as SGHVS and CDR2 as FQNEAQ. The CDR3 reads CASSFPGTRDNEQFF. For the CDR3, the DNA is TGTGCCAGCAGTTTCCCCGGGACTAGGGACAATGAGCAGTTCTTC.

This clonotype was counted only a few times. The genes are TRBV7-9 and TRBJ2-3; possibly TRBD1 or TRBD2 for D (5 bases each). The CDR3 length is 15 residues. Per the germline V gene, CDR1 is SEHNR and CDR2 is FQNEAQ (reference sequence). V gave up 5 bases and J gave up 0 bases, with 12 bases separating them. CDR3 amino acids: CASSLGTASTDTQYF. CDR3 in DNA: TGTGCCAGCAGCCTTGGGACCGCTAGCACAGATACGCAGTATTTT.

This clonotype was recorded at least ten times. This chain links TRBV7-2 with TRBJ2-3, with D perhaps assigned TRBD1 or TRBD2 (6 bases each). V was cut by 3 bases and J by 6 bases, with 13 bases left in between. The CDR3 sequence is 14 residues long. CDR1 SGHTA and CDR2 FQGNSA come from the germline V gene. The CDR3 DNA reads TGTGCCAGCAGCTTGAGTACAGGGAGGGATACGCAGTATTTT. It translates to CASSLSTGRDTQYF.

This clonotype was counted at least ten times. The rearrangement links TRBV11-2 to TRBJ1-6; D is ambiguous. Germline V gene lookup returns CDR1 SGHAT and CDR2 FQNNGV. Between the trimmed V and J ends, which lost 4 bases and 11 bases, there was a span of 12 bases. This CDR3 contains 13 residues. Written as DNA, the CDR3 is TGTGCCAGCAGCTCCGAGACGGTTACACCCCTCCACTTT. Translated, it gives CASSSETVTPLHF. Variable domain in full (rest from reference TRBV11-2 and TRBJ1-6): EAGVAQSPRYKIIEKRQSVAFWCNPISGHATLYWYQQILGQGPKLLIQFQNNGVVDDSQLPKDRFSAERLKGVDSTLKIQPAKLEDSAVYLCASSSETVTPLHFGNGTRLTVT.

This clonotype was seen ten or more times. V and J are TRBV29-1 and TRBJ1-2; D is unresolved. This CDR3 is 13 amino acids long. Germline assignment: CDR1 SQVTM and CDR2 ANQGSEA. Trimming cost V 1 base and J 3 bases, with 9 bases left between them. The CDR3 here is CSVEVSVDYGYTF. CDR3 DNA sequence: TGCAGCGTTGAAGTGTCGGTAGACTATGGCTACACCTTC.

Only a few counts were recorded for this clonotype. The CDR3 loop is CATSRDSPIIYGYTF. The DNA for the CDR3 is TGTGCCACCAGCAGAGATAGTCCAATTATCTATGGCTACACCTTC. This rearrangement joins TRBV15 to TRBJ1-2; D is uncertain. There are 15 residues in the CDR3. CDR1 LNHNV and CDR2 YYDKDF come from the germline V gene (reference sequence). V lost 0 bases to trimming and J lost 4 bases, with 12 bases between them.

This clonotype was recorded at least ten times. The CDR3 loop is CSADKGKANYGYTF. As DNA, the CDR3 is TGCAGTGCTGATAAGGGAAAGGCTAACTATGGCTACACCTTC. This chain joins TRBV20-1 and TRBJ1-2; D gene uncertain. This CDR3 spans 14 amino acids. Germline V gives CDR1 DFQATT, CDR2 SNEGSKA (reference sequence). The V gene lost 5 bases and the J gene lost 0 bases, with 13 bases spanning the gap.

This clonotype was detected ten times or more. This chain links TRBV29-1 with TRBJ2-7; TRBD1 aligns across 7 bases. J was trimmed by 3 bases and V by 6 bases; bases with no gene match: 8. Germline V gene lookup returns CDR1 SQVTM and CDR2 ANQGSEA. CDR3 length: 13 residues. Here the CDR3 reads CSVNTGEIYEQYF. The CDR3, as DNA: TGCAGCGTCAATACAGGGGAAATCTACGAGCAGTACTTC.

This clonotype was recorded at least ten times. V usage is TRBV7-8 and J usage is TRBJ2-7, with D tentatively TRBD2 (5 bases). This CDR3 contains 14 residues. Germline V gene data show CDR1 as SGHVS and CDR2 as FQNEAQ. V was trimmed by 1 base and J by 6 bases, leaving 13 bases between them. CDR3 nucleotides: TGTGCCAGCAGCTTAGATAGTAGCACTAGCGAGCAGTACTTC. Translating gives CASSLDSSTSEQYF.